Listed here are 3 T cell receptor beta chains from one sample, sequenced in a study of T cells in Graves' hyperthyroidism and ophthalmopathy. The investigators amplified TCR beta CDR3 regions from RNA transcripts. The TCR CDR3 first-round RT-PCR relied on the HTBI primer set. TCRdb processed the multiplex PCR reads anew with MiXCR; each CDR3 protein has one entry. This sample has about 690,000 distinct CDR3 sequences, with roughly 17% found just once. The specimen sequenced was blood. These receptors were collected from a man aged 45-60 years with Graves' hyperthyroidism.

The sample holds many counts of this clonotype. One end of the junction does not line up with germline, which may come from a read error. V gene TRBV7-7 combines with J gene TRBJ2-5; D assignment may be TRBD1 or TRBD2 (6 bases each). Germline lookup yields CDR1 SSHAT and CDR2 FNYEAQ (reference sequence). This CDR3 is 16 amino acids long. As DNA, the CDR3 is TGTGCTAGCAGCTTAGCCGGGGGCGGTGGCGTGGAGACCCAGTACTTC. Translating gives CASSLAGGGGVETQYF.

This clonotype was detected a few times. The gene calls are TRBV3-1 and TRBJ1-3; D uncertain. The germline V and J ends were trimmed by 4 bases and 0 bases, with 7 bases remaining between them. The CDR3 length is 14 residues. Germline CDR1 LGHDT, CDR2 YNNKEL (reference sequence). Here the CDR3 DNA reads TGTGCCAGCAGCCGCGGGAACTCTGGAAACACCATATATTTT. It encodes CASSRGNSGNTIYF.

This clonotype was seen at least ten times. The chain recombines TRBV7-2 with TRBJ2-1, with TRBD2 matching 7 bases. This CDR3 has 16 amino acids. The germline gives CDR1 SGHTA, CDR2 FQGNSA. The ends lost 5 bases at V and 0 bases at J; junction bases unmatched: 7. The chain's CDR3 is CASSLHASGSYNEQFF. CDR3 sequence (DNA): TGTGCCAGCAGCCTCCACGCTAGCGGCTCCTACAATGAGCAGTTCTTC. Together with reference TRBV7-2 and TRBJ2-1, the CDR3 gives the full variable domain: GAGVSQSPSNKVTEKGKDVELRCDPISGHTALYWYRQSLGQGLEFLIYFQGNSAPDKSGLPSDRFSAERTGGSVSTLTIQRTQQEDSAVYLCASSLHASGSYNEQFFGPGTRLTVL.